This entry concerns a single T cell receptor beta chain. Germline V CDR1 and CDR2: SGHRS, YFSETQ. The CDR3 has 16 amino acids. V gave up 3 bases and J gave up 7 bases; unmatched junction bases: 13. Authors' methods: Amplification of reference gene primers provided the estimated nucleated cell counts. TCRdb's table, derived via immunoSEQ multiplex PCR, lists solely in-frame clones and lacks some. V, J and clone size are those of that table, while D and trimming were read from the DNA. The sample lists 300,000 to 450,000 clones; 85% were seen once. The source of the sample is a study of blood T cell repertoires in COVID-19. Study-wide background: Acute and convalescent COVID-19 specimens originated in the United States, Italy and Spain. The analysed material was cDNA or gDNA that came from T cells, B-cell-depleted T cells, or PBMCs.

The chain has TRBV5-1 and TRBJ2-1, with 7 bases matching TRBD1. The sequencing sample was made of peripheral blood. This receptor was identified in a woman aged 18 to 35 with acute or convalescent COVID-19. The CDR3 loop is CASSSEGGRKGNEQFF. The CDR3 DNA reads TGCGCCAGCAGCTCCGAAGGGGGCCGTAAGGGTAATGAGCAGTTCTTC.